The present T cell receptor (beta chain) was sequenced within a study of shared clonotypes between healthy human individuals. Study outcomes and limitations: Sampling covered nothing but blood. Tissue TCR repertoires likely differ from those found in blood. In a few donors, around 4.8% of naive CD4 clonotypes appeared in common.

Losses at the gene ends were 4 bases for V and 6 bases for J; bases not matched to a gene: 10. The CDR3 extends over 16 amino acids. Germline lookup yields CDR1 SGHNT and CDR2 YYREEE (reference sequence). TCRdb keeps only in-frame clones here, not all; method: immunoSEQ multiplex PCR. Of some 2.4 million clones listed, approximately 93% are singletons. For this clone: Its target is unknown.

This receptor was identified in a man between 18 and 29 years old in good health. Some clones in this sample may be carry-over from other donors' samples. The sequencing sample was made of naive CD4+ T cells from PBMCs. The subset is: CD45RA+ positively selected. The chain couples TRBV5-4 to TRBJ2-1, with 10 nucleotides matching TRBD2. CDR3 protein: CASSQKREGLSNEQFF. DNA of the CDR3: TGTGCCAGCAGCCAAAAGCGGGAGGGCCTTAGCAATGAGCAGTTCTTC.